This TCR beta chain was sequenced for a study of identical twins. This clonotype came up many times. As yet, its antigen is unknown. Whole-study results and caveats: Within beta out-of-frame sequences, the excess sharing observed between twins was weaker.

Addition of a universal primer site occurred through template switching, and cDNA carried unique molecular identifiers. Each CDR3 protein gets one entry after TCRdb re-called the 5' RACE reads with MiXCR. The sample carries 690,000 or so distinct CDR3 sequences, roughly 6% recorded once. The CDR3 is made up of 15 amino acids. Germline CDR1 reads DFQATT; CDR2 reads SNEGSKA (reference sequence). V lost 3 bases, J lost 0 bases, and 14 bases lay in between. The material sequenced was naive T cells sorted from blood. The source is a man aged 18 to 35 in good health. The chain links TRBV20-1 to TRBJ2-5, with D perhaps assigned TRBD1 or TRBD2 (5 bases each). The CDR3 sequence: CSASLGVGYQETQYF. DNA for the CDR3: TGCAGTGCTAGTCTGGGGGTGGGCTACCAAGAGACCCAGTACTTC.